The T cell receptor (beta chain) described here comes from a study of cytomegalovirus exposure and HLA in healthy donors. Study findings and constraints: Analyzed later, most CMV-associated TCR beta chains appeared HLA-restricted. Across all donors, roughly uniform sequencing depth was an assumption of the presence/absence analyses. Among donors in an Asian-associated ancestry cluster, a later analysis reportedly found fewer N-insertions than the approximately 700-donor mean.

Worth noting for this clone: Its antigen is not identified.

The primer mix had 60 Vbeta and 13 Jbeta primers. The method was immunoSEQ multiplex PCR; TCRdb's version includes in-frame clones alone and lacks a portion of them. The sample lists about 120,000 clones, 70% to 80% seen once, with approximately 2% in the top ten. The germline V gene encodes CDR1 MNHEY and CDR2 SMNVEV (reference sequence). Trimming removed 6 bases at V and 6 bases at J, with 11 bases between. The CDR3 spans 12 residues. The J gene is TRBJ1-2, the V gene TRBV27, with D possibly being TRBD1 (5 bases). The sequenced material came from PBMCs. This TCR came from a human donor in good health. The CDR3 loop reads CASRNSRDGYTF. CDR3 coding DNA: TGTGCCAGCAGAAACAGCAGGGATGGCTACACCTTC.